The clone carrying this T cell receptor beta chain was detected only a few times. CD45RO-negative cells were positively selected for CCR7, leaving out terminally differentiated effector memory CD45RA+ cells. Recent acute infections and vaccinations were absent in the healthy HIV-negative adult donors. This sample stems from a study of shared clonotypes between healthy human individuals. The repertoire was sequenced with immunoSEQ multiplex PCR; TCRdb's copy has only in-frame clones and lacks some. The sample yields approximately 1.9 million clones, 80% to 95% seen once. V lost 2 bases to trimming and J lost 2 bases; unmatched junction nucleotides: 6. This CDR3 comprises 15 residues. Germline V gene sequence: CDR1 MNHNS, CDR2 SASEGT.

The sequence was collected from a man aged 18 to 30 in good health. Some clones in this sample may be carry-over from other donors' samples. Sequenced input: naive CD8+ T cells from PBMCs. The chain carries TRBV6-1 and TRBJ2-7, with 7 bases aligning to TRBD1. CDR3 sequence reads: CASSERTGRPYEQYF. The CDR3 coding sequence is TGTGCCAGCAGTGAAAGGACAGGCCGCCCCTACGAGCAGTACTTC.